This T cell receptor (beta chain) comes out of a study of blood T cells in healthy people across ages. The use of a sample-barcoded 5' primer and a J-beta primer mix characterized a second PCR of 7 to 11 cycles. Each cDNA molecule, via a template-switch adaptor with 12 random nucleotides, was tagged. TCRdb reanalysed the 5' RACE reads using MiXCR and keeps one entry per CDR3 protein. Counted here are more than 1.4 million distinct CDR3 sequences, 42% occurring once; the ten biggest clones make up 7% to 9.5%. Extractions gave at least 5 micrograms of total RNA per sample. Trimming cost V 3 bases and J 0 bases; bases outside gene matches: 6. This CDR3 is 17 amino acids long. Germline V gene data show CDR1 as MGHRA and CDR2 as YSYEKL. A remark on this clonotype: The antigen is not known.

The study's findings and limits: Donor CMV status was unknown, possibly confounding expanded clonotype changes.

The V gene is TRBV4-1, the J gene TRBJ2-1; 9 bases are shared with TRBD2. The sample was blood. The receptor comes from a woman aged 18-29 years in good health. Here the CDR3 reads CASSHTLAGASYNEQFF. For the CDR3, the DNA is TGCGCCAGCAGCCACACCTTAGCGGGGGCCTCCTACAATGAGCAGTTCTTC.